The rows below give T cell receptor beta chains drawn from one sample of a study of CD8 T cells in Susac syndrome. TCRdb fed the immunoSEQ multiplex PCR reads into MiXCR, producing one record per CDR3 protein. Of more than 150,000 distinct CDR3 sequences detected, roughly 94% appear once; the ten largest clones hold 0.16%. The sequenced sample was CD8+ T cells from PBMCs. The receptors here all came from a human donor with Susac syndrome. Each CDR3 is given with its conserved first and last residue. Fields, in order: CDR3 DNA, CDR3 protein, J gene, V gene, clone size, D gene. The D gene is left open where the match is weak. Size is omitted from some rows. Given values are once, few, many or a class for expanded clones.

CDR3nt: TGTGCCAGCAGCCTTCGACAGCGAGCCTCCTACGAGCAGTACTTC
CDR3aa: CASSLRQRASYEQYF
j_gene: TRBJ2-7
v_gene: TRBV7-8
abundance: -
d_gene: -

CDR3nt: TGTGCCTGGAGTGTGAGTAGAACAGATACGCAGTATTTT
CDR3aa: CAWSVSRTDTQYF
j_gene: TRBJ2-3
v_gene: TRBV30
abundance: -
d_gene: -

CDR3nt: TGTGCCAGCAGCTTGGCAGTGACGGAGGGCTTCTCCTACGAGCAGTACTTC
CDR3aa: CASSLAVTEGFSYEQYF
j_gene: TRBJ2-7
v_gene: TRBV5-6
abundance: -
d_gene: -

CDR3nt: TGTGCCAGTAGTATAAGGACAGAGGGAAGCAATCAGCCCCAGCATTTT
CDR3aa: CASSIRTEGSNQPQHF
j_gene: TRBJ1-5
v_gene: TRBV19
abundance: -
d_gene: -

CDR3nt: TGTGCCAGCAGCTTGGGTCAGGGGGCTGAGCAGTTCTTC
CDR3aa: CASSLGQGAEQFF
j_gene: TRBJ2-1
v_gene: TRBV11-2
abundance: few
d_gene: TRBD1

CDR3nt: TGTGCCAGCAGTTTAACGTTAAACTATGGCTACACCTTC
CDR3aa: CASSLTLNYGYTF
j_gene: TRBJ1-2
v_gene: TRBV12-3/TRBV12-4
abundance: -
d_gene: -

CDR3nt: TGCAGCGTTGATTCTTCACACTCCTACAATGAGCAGTTCTTC
CDR3aa: CSVDSSHSYNEQFF
j_gene: TRBJ2-1
v_gene: TRBV29-1
abundance: once
d_gene: -

CDR3nt: TGTGCCACCGGGGACAGGGTGGGCACCGGGGAGCTGTTTTTT
CDR3aa: CATGDRVGTGELFF
j_gene: TRBJ2-2
v_gene: TRBV3-1
abundance: -
d_gene: TRBD1

CDR3nt: TGTGCCAGCAGCAAACTTTACCGGGGGGACACCGGGGAGCTGTTTTTT
CDR3aa: CASSKLYRGDTGELFF
j_gene: TRBJ2-2
v_gene: TRBV7-8
abundance: -
d_gene: TRBD2

CDR3nt: TGTGCCAGCAGTTTATTGCAGGGCCCCTTGGAGCAGTACTTC
CDR3aa: CASSLLQGPLEQYF
j_gene: TRBJ2-7
v_gene: TRBV28
abundance: -
d_gene: -

CDR3nt: TGTGCTAGCAGCTTAGACATTACCTACGAGCAGTACTTC
CDR3aa: CASSLDITYEQYF
j_gene: TRBJ2-7
v_gene: TRBV7-7
abundance: -
d_gene: -

CDR3nt: TGTGCCAGCAGTTGGGTAGGAAATGAGCAGTTCTTC
CDR3aa: CASSWVGNEQFF
j_gene: TRBJ2-1
v_gene: TRBV28
abundance: -
d_gene: -

CDR3nt: TGTGCCAGCAGGGGAGGGGAGGACACCATATATTTT
CDR3aa: CASRGGEDTIYF
j_gene: TRBJ1-3
v_gene: TRBV6-5
abundance: -
d_gene: -

CDR3nt: TGTGCCAGCAGTGACAGACCCTACGAGCAGTACTTC
CDR3aa: CASSDRPYEQYF
j_gene: TRBJ2-7
v_gene: TRBV2
abundance: -
d_gene: -

CDR3nt: TGTGCCAGCAGCTTAGGACAGGGGAATGCCGAGCAGTACTTC
CDR3aa: CASSLGQGNAEQYF
j_gene: TRBJ2-7
v_gene: TRBV5-6
abundance: once
d_gene: TRBD1

CDR3nt: TGTGCCAGCAGCCAATCGTTTGGCATGGGTTGGCATTTT
CDR3aa: CASSQSFGMGWHF
j_gene: TRBJ1-5
v_gene: TRBV16
abundance: -
d_gene: -

CDR3nt: TGTGCCAGCAGTTTCGGTCAGGGGATGACCTACGAGCAGTACTTC
CDR3aa: CASSFGQGMTYEQYF
j_gene: TRBJ2-7
v_gene: TRBV7-9
abundance: -
d_gene: -

CDR3nt: TGCAGTGCTAGAGACCCAGGCGGGAGGGTCTACAATGAGCAGTTCTTC
CDR3aa: CSARDPGGRVYNEQFF
j_gene: TRBJ2-1
v_gene: TRBV20-1
abundance: -
d_gene: TRBD2

CDR3nt: TGTGCCAGCAGCTTAGGCCACAGAGCCTACGAGCAGTACTTC
CDR3aa: CASSLGHRAYEQYF
j_gene: TRBJ2-7
v_gene: TRBV11-2
abundance: -
d_gene: -

CDR3nt: TGTGCCAGCAGTGAATCGGGAGCTGGGGCCAACGTCCTGACTTTC
CDR3aa: CASSESGAGANVLTF
j_gene: TRBJ2-6
v_gene: TRBV2
abundance: -
d_gene: -

CDR3nt: TGTGCCAGCAGCGAAACGCGGGCTAGCAATGAGCAGTTCTTC
CDR3aa: CASSETRASNEQFF
j_gene: TRBJ2-1
v_gene: TRBV3-1
abundance: -
d_gene: -

CDR3nt: TGCAGTGCCCGAGTAGCGGGGGGGACTAGCACAGATACGCAGTATTTT
CDR3aa: CSARVAGGTSTDTQYF
j_gene: TRBJ2-3
v_gene: TRBV20-1
abundance: -
d_gene: TRBD2

CDR3nt: TGCAGTGCTCCGCACTCGGTTGGGCTAGCGGATCGACAACAAGAGACCCAGTACTTC
CDR3aa: CSAPHSVGLADRQQETQYF
j_gene: TRBJ2-5
v_gene: TRBV20-1
abundance: once
d_gene: TRBD2

CDR3nt: TGTGCCAGCAGCTTAGGCCTAGCGGACCTTGAGCAGTTCTTC
CDR3aa: CASSLGLADLEQFF
j_gene: TRBJ2-1
v_gene: TRBV7-9
abundance: -
d_gene: TRBD2

CDR3nt: TGTGCCTGGAGTGATCCCCAGGAAATAGTTTCCTTTGCCACCTTC
CDR3aa: CAWSDPQEIVSFATF
j_gene: TRBJ1-2
v_gene: TRBV30
abundance: -
d_gene: -

CDR3nt: TGTGCCAGCGGTATCGGGGATTCACCCCTCCACTTT
CDR3aa: CASGIGDSPLHF
j_gene: TRBJ1-6
v_gene: TRBV28
abundance: -
d_gene: -

CDR3nt: TGTGCCAGCAGCACGGGACAGATGCAGACCCAGTACTTC
CDR3aa: CASSTGQMQTQYF
j_gene: TRBJ2-5
v_gene: TRBV7-9
abundance: -
d_gene: TRBD1

CDR3nt: TGTGCCAGCAGTAACACAGCCACTCAACTGACTCGGGACCAAGAGACCCAGTACTTC
CDR3aa: CASSNTATQLTRDQETQYF
j_gene: TRBJ2-5
v_gene: TRBV6-2/TRBV6-3
abundance: -
d_gene: -